A single sample gave rise to the 8 T cell receptor beta chains below, sequenced in a study of blood T cells in healthy people across ages. A second PCR, run for roughly 7 to 11 cycles, used a sample-barcoded 5' primer plus a J-beta primer mix. One entry per CDR3 protein results from TCRdb running MiXCR on the 5' RACE reads. The data show 450,000 to 600,000 distinct CDR3 sequences, with about 25% seen just once and under 4.5% held by the top ten. Another study also made use of these data, one on T cells of mothers and their children.

Sequencing input: blood. The receptors were gathered from a boy aged 2 to 9 in good health.

This clonotype was detected many times. The chain carries TRBV5-1 and TRBJ2-1; 11 positions agree with TRBD2. Looked up from germline, CDR1 is SGHRS and CDR2 is YFSETQ. The CDR3 sequence is 15 residues long. V lost 0 bases to trimming and J lost 5 bases; unmatched junction nucleotides: 1. CDR3 loop: CASSLGLAGHNEQFF. CDR3 nucleotide sequence: TGCGCCAGCAGCTTGGGACTAGCGGGGCACAATGAGCAGTTCTTC.

This clonotype was found many times. The gene calls are TRBV7-6 and TRBJ2-7; 8 nucleotides match TRBD1. Trimming cost V 1 base and J 2 bases; bases outside gene matches: 1. CDR3 length: 14 residues. CDR1 and CDR2 from the germline V gene are SGHVS and FNYEAQ. CDR3 DNA: TGTGCCAGCAGCTTAGGGACAGGGACCTACGAGCAGTACTTC. Amino acid sequence: CASSLGTGTYEQYF.

This clonotype was seen a handful of times. The V and J genes are TRBV24-1 and TRBJ2-3; 7 bases line up with TRBD2. This CDR3 contains 15 residues. In germline, CDR1 is KGHDR, CDR2 SFDVKD. V trimming: 5 bases; J trimming: 4 bases; junction bases outside the gene matches: 8. The CDR3 bases are TGTGCCACCAGTGGCCCCCGGGGGGAAGCAGATACGCAGTATTTT. This gives the protein CATSGPRGEADTQYF.

The CDR3: CASRQGWTGGTYNEQFF. The CDR3 DNA is TGTGCCAGCAGACAAGGTTGGACGGGGGGGACCTACAATGAGCAGTTCTTC. V and J are TRBV11-2 and TRBJ2-1; 8 bases line up with TRBD2. Germline V gene data show CDR1 as SGHAT and CDR2 as FQNNGV. This CDR3 is 17 amino acids long. J was trimmed by 2 bases and V by 6 bases; bases with no gene match: 12. Using reference TRBV11-2 and TRBJ2-1 for the parts outside the CDR3, the full variable domain is EAGVAQSPRYKIIEKRQSVAFWCNPISGHATLYWYQQILGQGPKLLIQFQNNGVVDDSQLPKDRFSAERLKGVDSTLKIQPAKLEDSAVYLCASRQGWTGGTYNEQFFGPGTRLTVL.

V and J are TRBV3-1 and TRBJ2-3; 13 nucleotides match TRBD2. There are 17 residues in the CDR3. V lost 4 bases and J lost 1; bases outside the gene matches: 5. The germline gives CDR1 LGHDT, CDR2 YNNKEL (reference sequence). As DNA, the CDR3 is TGTGCCAGCAGCCGCGGACTAGCGGGGGCGGGCACAGATACGCAGTATTTT. It specifies CASSRGLAGAGTDTQYF.

V gene TRBV29-1 combines with J gene TRBJ2-5; D could derive from TRBD1 or TRBD2 (6 bases each). The J call may be incorrect, as the DNA end agrees better with TRBJ2-7. The CDR3 is 12 residues long. The V gene's germline CDR1 is SQVTM and CDR2 ANQGSEA. CDR3 amino acids: CSVARGRNEQYF. The CDR3, as DNA: TGCAGCGTTGCCCGGGGGCGGAACGAGCAGTACTTC.

This clonotype was observed a handful of times. The V call is TRBV6-5, the J call TRBJ1-4; no reliable D call. V gave up 7 bases and J gave up 0 bases, with 15 bases separating them. Germline lookup yields CDR1 MNHEY and CDR2 SVGAGI. The CDR3 length is 16 residues. CDR3 bases: TGTGCCAGCATGAGCCGTTTAAGTCCAACTAATGAAAAACTGTTTTTT. Its protein is CASMSRLSPTNEKLFF.

This chain joins TRBV20-1 and TRBJ2-5, with TRBD2 identical over 8 bases. The V and J ends lost 0 bases and 5 bases, in that order; junction bases with no gene match: 8. The CDR3 loop spans 15 amino acids. The V gene's germline CDR1 is DFQATT and CDR2 SNEGSKA (reference sequence). The CDR3 loop reads CSARDSGGVKETQYF. The CDR3 DNA reads TGCAGTGCTAGAGATTCGGGGGGGGTAAAGGAGACCCAGTACTTC.